A single sample is the source of the 20 T cell receptor beta chains below, sequenced in a study of T cells in Graves' hyperthyroidism and ophthalmopathy. Amplification of TCR beta CDR3 regions used RNA as the template. Primed by the HTBI set, a first-round RT-PCR was run on the TCR CDR3. TCRdb analysed the multiplex PCR reads with MiXCR anew, one entry per CDR3 protein. The data contain about 180,000 distinct CDR3 sequences, over 15% of them seen just once; the ten biggest clones take up about 29%. The material sequenced was blood. The receptors were sampled from a woman aged 45 to 65 with Graves' hyperthyroidism.

In this sample, this clonotype turned up many times. CDR3 region: CASSIEAKTEAFF. For the CDR3, the DNA is TGTGCCAGTAGTATTGAAGCAAAGACTGAAGCTTTCTTT. V is TRBV19 and J is TRBJ1-1; D unclear. Germline assignment: CDR1 LNHDA and CDR2 SQIVND (reference sequence). V lost 3 bases to trimming and J lost 5 bases, with 10 bases between them. This CDR3 spans 13 amino acids. Combining the CDR3 with reference TRBV19 and TRBJ1-1 gives the whole variable domain DGGITQSPKYLFRKEGQNVTLSCEQNLNHDAMYWYRQDPGQGLRLIYYSQIVNDFQKGDIAEGYSVSREKKESFPLTVTSAQKNPTAFYLCASSIEAKTEAFFGQGTRLTVV.

This clonotype was observed a handful of times. CDR3 coding DNA: TGCGCCAGCAGCCAAGATCTGGGCAACATGAACACTGAAGCTTTCTTT. This encodes CASSQDLGNMNTEAFF. The rearrangement uses TRBV4-3 and TRBJ1-1; D gene ambiguous. V lost 0 bases and J 0 bases, leaving 11 bases between the germline ends. From germline, CDR1 is LGHNA and CDR2 YSLEER. CDR3 length: 16 amino acids.

This clonotype was picked up many times. CDR3 sequence: CATSRPEALAGGSTDTQYF. CDR3 sequence (DNA): TGTGCCACCAGCAGACCCGAAGCTTTAGCGGGGGGGAGCACAGATACGCAGTATTTT. This chain uses TRBV15 with TRBJ2-3, with TRBD2 matching over 11 bases. The CDR3 consists of 19 residues. The V gene end was trimmed by 2 bases and the J gene end by 0 bases; junction bases not matched to a gene: 10. The germline gives CDR1 LNHNV, CDR2 YYDKDF (reference sequence).

This clonotype occurred many times. The V call is TRBV7-8, the J call TRBJ2-7, with D possibly being TRBD2 (5 bases). Looked up from germline, CDR1 is SGHVS and CDR2 is FQNEAQ. CDR3 size: 14 residues. Deletions cut 8 bases from V and 5 bases from J, with 19 bases between. CDR3 nucleotides: TGTGCCAGCTCCCGAAGGCGGACTTACGACGAGCAGTACTTC. Translating it yields CASSRRRTYDEQYF.

This clonotype was counted many times. The V and J genes are TRBV7-2 and TRBJ1-1; a weak D match, TRBD1 (6 bases). The CDR3 totals 14 residues. Germline V gives CDR1 SGHTA, CDR2 FQGNSA. The V end lost 5 bases, the J end lost 4 bases, and 14 bases lay between the germline ends. The CDR3 protein is CASSIGGAGTEAFF. The CDR3 bases are TGTGCCAGCAGCATCGGGGGGGCCGGCACTGAAGCTTTCTTT.

This clonotype has more than one count but fewer than ten. V and J are TRBV7-3 and TRBJ2-3; 11 bases are a match to TRBD2. V shed 4 bases and J 4 bases; nucleotides not matched to a gene: 4. The germline gives CDR1 SGHTA, CDR2 FQGTGA. The CDR3 spans 15 residues. Here the CDR3 reads CASSSIAGGPDTQYF. The CDR3 nucleotides read TGTGCCAGCAGCTCCATAGCGGGGGGGCCAGATACGCAGTATTTT. Filled out from reference TRBV7-3 and TRBJ2-3, the complete variable domain reads GAGVSQTPSNKVTEKGKYVELRCDPISGHTALYWYRQSLGQGPEFLIYFQGTGAADDSGLPNDRFFAVRPEGSVSTLKIQRTERGDSAVYLCASSSIAGGPDTQYFGPGTRLTVL.

This clonotype showed up many times. This chain uses TRBV5-1 with TRBJ2-1, with 11 bases lining up with TRBD2. Germline V gives CDR1 SGHRS, CDR2 YFSETQ. There are 18 residues in the CDR3. Unmatched junction bases numbered 11, after V lost 4 bases and J lost 2 bases. This CDR3 is CASSTPLIAGGTYNEQFF. The CDR3, as DNA: TGCGCCAGCAGCACACCCCTCATAGCGGGGGGGACCTACAATGAGCAGTTCTTC.

This clonotype was observed at least ten times. The chain is built from TRBV6-1 and TRBJ2-1; 9 bases line up with TRBD1. Germline values: CDR1 MNHNS, CDR2 SASEGT. CDR3 length: 15 amino acids. The J segment lost 5 bases and the V segment lost 7 bases, leaving 9 bases of the junction unmatched. The CDR3 spells CASTGRGQGNNEQFF. The CDR3 coding sequence is TGTGCCAGCACCGGTCGGGGACAGGGAAACAATGAGCAGTTCTTC.

This clonotype has ten or more counts. The chain has TRBV24-1 and TRBJ2-5, with TRBD1 matching over 8 bases. CDR3 length: 15 amino acids. Trimming took 7 bases from V and 4 from J; bases not matched to a gene: 10. Germline-derived CDR1 and CDR2 are KGHDR and SFDVKD. Here the CDR3 reads CATSQTGEARETQYF. In DNA form, the CDR3 reads TGTGCCACCAGCCAGACAGGGGAGGCCCGAGAGACCCAGTACTTC.

The chain carries TRBV19 and TRBJ1-1; no definite D call. Trimming left V 5 bases short and J 4 bases short, with 14 bases between. The CDR3 extends over 14 amino acids. Germline loops: CDR1 LNHDA, CDR2 SQIVND (reference sequence). Here the CDR3 reads CASSSKGSFTEAFF. DNA of the CDR3: TGTGCCAGTAGTTCAAAGGGATCGTTCACTGAAGCTTTCTTT.

In this sample, this clonotype turned up many times. V gene TRBV5-5 combines with J gene TRBJ1-5, with 8 bases aligning to TRBD1. The trim removed 4 bases at V and 0 bases at J, leaving 9 bases unmatched. The CDR3 length is 17 residues. Germline loops: CDR1 SGHKS, CDR2 YYEKEE (reference sequence). CDR3 region: CASSLGPGQDSNQPQHF. The CDR3 bases are TGTGCCAGCAGCCTCGGACCGGGACAGGATAGCAATCAGCCCCAGCATTTT.

This clonotype was observed many times. The chain uses TRBV7-2 and TRBJ1-2; D might be TRBD1 (6 bases). From germline, CDR1 is SGHTA and CDR2 FQGNSA. Trimming shortened V by 1 base and J by 4 bases, and 10 bases separated the two germline ends. The CDR3 length is 14 residues. Written as DNA, the CDR3 is TGTGCCAGCAGCTTAGTAGGGGGGAGCTATGGCTACACCTTC. This codes for CASSLVGGSYGYTF.

This clonotype came up many times. The gene calls are TRBV19 and TRBJ1-2; the D gene is possibly TRBD1 (6 bases). CDR1 and CDR2 from the germline V gene are LNHDA and SQIVND (reference sequence). Trimming left V 7 bases short and J 4 bases short, with 13 bases between. The CDR3 is 13 residues long. CDR3 nucleotides: TGTGCCAGTACTCGGACAGTAACCTATGGCTACACCTTC. Translating gives CASTRTVTYGYTF.

This clonotype was seen at least ten times. The CDR3 bases are TGTGCCAGCAGCCCTGTCCTATCCGGGGAGCTGTTTTTT. Translating it yields CASSPVLSGELFF. The chain couples TRBV9 to TRBJ2-2, with unresolved D. The CDR3 loop spans 13 amino acids. The germline V and J ends were trimmed by 4 bases and 6 bases, with 10 bases remaining between them. Per germline, CDR1 SGDLS and CDR2 YYNGEE.

This clonotype was found many times. This chain uses TRBV6-1 with TRBJ2-4; D assignment may be TRBD1 or TRBD2 (5 bases each). This CDR3 comprises 16 residues. Germline V CDR1 and CDR2: MNHNS, SASEGT. The V gene lost 1 base and the J gene lost 0 bases, with 10 bases spanning the gap. In DNA, the CDR3 is TGTGCCAGCAGTGAAGGGGGACCCTCAGCCAAAAACATTCAGTACTTC. Translating it yields CASSEGGPSAKNIQYF.

Ten or more counts support this clonotype. The V and J genes are TRBV20-1 and TRBJ2-1; D is unresolved. The V gene lost 4 bases and the J gene lost 9 bases, with 13 bases spanning the gap. Germline V lookup: CDR1 DFQATT, CDR2 SNEGSKA (reference sequence). The CDR3 loop spans 12 amino acids. CDR3 region: CSAMLGMVEQFF. The CDR3 DNA follows: TGCAGTGCTATGCTGGGGATGGTTGAGCAGTTCTTC.

Ten or more counts support this clonotype. The chain has TRBV28 and TRBJ2-1; weak D call: TRBD2 (5 bases). The CDR3 loop spans 15 amino acids. Germline values: CDR1 MDHEN, CDR2 SYDVKM. V was cut by 5 bases and J by 0 bases, with 11 bases left in between. This CDR3 is CASSTRARSYNEQFF. CDR3 nucleotides: TGTGCCAGCAGTACTAGAGCGCGCTCCTACAATGAGCAGTTCTTC.

This clonotype was counted many times. V usage is TRBV2 and J usage is TRBJ2-3; D uncertain. Looked up from germline, CDR1 is SNHLY and CDR2 is FYNNEI. The CDR3 is 11 amino acids. The ends were cut back, 8 bases at V and 2 bases at J, with 5 bases in the middle. The CDR3 sequence is CASGFTDTQYF. CDR3 bases: TGTGCCAGCGGTTTCACAGATACGCAGTATTTT.

At least ten counts were recorded for this clonotype. This chain links TRBV20-1 with TRBJ2-7; D may be TRBD1 (5 bases). Trimming took 5 bases from V and 5 from J, leaving 16 bases between them. The CDR3 totals 13 residues. Germline CDR1 and CDR2: DFQATT and SNEGSKA (reference sequence). The CDR3 nucleotides are TGCAGTGCTGGACGTGCAGGGTCCGACGAGCAGTACTTC. As protein: CSAGRAGSDEQYF.

This clonotype was counted many times. V usage is TRBV7-9 and J usage is TRBJ2-3; the match to TRBD2 covers 9 bases. The J segment lost 2 bases and the V segment lost 4 bases, leaving 7 bases of the junction unmatched. The CDR3 runs to 16 residues. Germline V gene data show CDR1 as SEHNR and CDR2 as FQNEAQ (reference sequence). For the CDR3, the DNA is TGTGCCAGCAGCTACCCGACTAGCGGCAACACAGATACGCAGTATTTT. Translation: CASSYPTSGNTDTQYF.